This T cell receptor (beta chain) was sequenced during a study of T cells after yellow fever vaccination. Findings and caveats of the study: Among all clonotypes, a small share was observed in both CD4 and CD8 compartments.

V was trimmed by 4 bases and J by 3 bases, leaving 12 bases between them. The CDR3 has 14 amino acids. TCR cDNA was made by 5'RACE template switching, adding a universal primer site and UMIs. TCRdb re-called the 5' RACE reads with MiXCR, one entry per CDR3 protein. The sample yields 150,000 to 200,000 distinct CDR3 sequences, approximately 11% seen once. Concerning this clonotype itself: Its antigen is still unknown.

The V gene is TRBV12-3 or TRBV12-4, the J gene TRBJ1-1; the D is unclear. Sequencing used CD8+ T cells sorted from PBMCs, obtained 15 days after the yellow fever booster vaccination. The sequence came from a man in his late teens or twenties who received the YFV17D yellow fever vaccine. The CDR3 DNA is TGTGCCAGCAGTTACCCCAGGAGAGACACTGAAGCTTTCTTT. The encoded protein is CASSYPRRDTEAFF.